This entry lists 23 T cell receptor beta chains sequenced from one sample in a study of vaccination effects on CD4 cells after COVID-19. Before sequencing, viral peptide pools were used by the ViraFEST assay to expand antigen-specific CD4+ T cells. The culture ran for around nine days, and then CD4+ T cells were isolated. All study participants received two doses of BNT162b2 or mRNA-1273 vaccine. No antigen has been assigned to these receptors. Sequenced by immunoSEQ multiplex PCR; TCRdb stores in-frame clones only, minus some. The sample carries 25,000 to 40,000 clones, roughly 86% recorded once. Sample: CD4+ T cells from PBMCs cultured with HCoV-NL63 spike peptides, taken after COVID-19 vaccination. These receptors originate from a human donor who received a COVID-19 vaccine. Some clones in this sample may be carry-over from other donors' samples.

The chain recombines TRBV5-1 with TRBJ1-4; a weak D match, TRBD1 (5 bases). CDR1 and CDR2 (germline): SGHRS, YFSETQ. The CDR3 totals 12 residues. V shed 4 bases and J shed 8 bases, with 9 bases lying between them. The CDR3 DNA follows: TGCGCCAGCAGCCGGACAAACGAAAAACTGTTTTTT. Protein sequence: CASSRTNEKLFF.

V and J are TRBV29-1 and TRBJ1-6; D is uncertain. Germline CDR1 is SQVTM and CDR2 is ANQGSEA. The CDR3 extends over 13 amino acids. The V and J ends lost 7 bases and 3 bases respectively, with 10 bases between them. CDR3 sequence: CSAQENYNSPLHF. The CDR3 DNA is TGCAGCGCGCAGGAAAACTATAATTCACCCCTCCACTTT.

V is TRBV5-1 and J is TRBJ1-2; D might be TRBD1 (5 bases). Germline CDR1 is SGHRS and CDR2 is YFSETQ. The CDR3 totals 14 residues. V shed 0 bases and J shed 4 bases, with 10 bases lying between them. CDR3 sequence: CASSLGGGSYGYTF. The CDR3 DNA follows: TGCGCCAGCAGCTTGGGCGGGGGGAGCTATGGCTACACCTTC.

The chain carries TRBV20-1 and TRBJ2-2; D is uncertain. V lost 7 bases and J 7 bases, leaving 10 bases between the germline ends. CDR3 length equals 11 residues. Germline CDR1 DFQATT, CDR2 SNEGSKA (reference sequence). CDR3 in amino acids: CSVLHGGELFF. As DNA, the CDR3 is TGCAGTGTTCTGCACGGCGGGGAGCTGTTTTTT.

The rearrangement joins TRBV7-9 to TRBJ2-7, with 7 bases matching TRBD1. CDR1 is SEHNR and CDR2 is FQNEAQ in the germline V gene (reference sequence). J lost 5 bases, V lost 5 bases, and 9 bases had no gene match. CDR3 length: 14 amino acids. In DNA form, the CDR3 reads TGTGCCAGCAGCATTCCCGACAGGGTCCACGAGCAGTACGTC. Its translation: CASSIPDRVHEQYV.

Concerning this clone itself: Other DNA sequences within the sample encode an identical CDR3. The chain uses TRBV18 and TRBJ2-5, with a tentative D call TRBD2 (5 bases). Looked up from germline, CDR1 is KGHSH and CDR2 is LQKENI. This CDR3 region has 13 residues. The V gene lost 3 bases and the J gene lost 1 base, with 6 bases spanning the gap. The CDR3 sequence: CASSPGLQETQYF. In DNA, the CDR3 is TGTGCCAGCTCACCCGGACTCCAAGAGACCCAGTACTTC.

The chain is built from TRBV1 and TRBJ2-5; the table gives TRBD2 as D, unverified against the DNA. TRBV1 constitutes a pseudogene. The CDR3 runs to 15 residues. CDR3 in amino acids: CTSSQDPGGEETQYF. The CDR3 DNA follows: TGCACCAGCAGCCAAGACCCTGGGGGGGAAGAGACCCAGTACTTC.

The chain is built from TRBV7-9 and TRBJ2-5; the match to TRBD1 covers 9 bases. The CDR3 totals 15 residues. Germline values: CDR1 SEHNR, CDR2 FQNEAQ (reference sequence). V lost 8 bases, J lost 5 bases, and 12 bases stayed unmatched. The CDR3, as DNA: TGTGCCAGCGGACGATGGGACAGGGAGCTCGAGACCCAGTACTTC. It specifies CASGRWDRELETQYF.

V usage is TRBV5-6 and J usage is TRBJ2-5; 11 nucleotides match TRBD2. The CDR3 extends over 15 amino acids. Trimming cost V 0 bases and J 5 bases; bases outside gene matches: 3. Looked up from germline, CDR1 is SGHDT and CDR2 is YYEEEE. CDR3 in DNA: TGTGCCAGCAGCTTGGTAGCGGGGGGGCTCGAGACCCAGTACTTC. Amino acid sequence: CASSLVAGGLETQYF.

V usage is TRBV3-1 (or the pseudogene TRBV3-2) and J usage is TRBJ1-6; the match to TRBD1 covers 7 bases. V trimming: 1 base; J trimming: 3 bases; junction bases outside the gene matches: 12. Germline-derived CDR1 and CDR2 are LGHDT and YNNKEL (reference sequence). The CDR3 consists of 19 residues. The CDR3 DNA reads as TGTGCCAGCAGCCAAGCGGTACCCGGGACAGAAAGCTATAATTCACCCCTCCACTTT. Translating it yields CASSQAVPGTESYNSPLHF.

This clone was seen a single time. The chain uses TRBV7-3 and TRBJ1-1; maybe TRBD1 (5 bases). Trimming left V 3 bases short and J 2 bases short, with 7 bases between. CDR3 length: 13 amino acids. Germline V lookup: CDR1 SGHTA, CDR2 FQGTGA. The CDR3: CASSFRTNTEAFF. As DNA, the CDR3 is TGTGCCAGCAGCTTTCGGACAAACACTGAAGCTTTCTTT.

The chain recombines TRBV15 with TRBJ2-5; possibly TRBD2 for D (7 bases). The CDR3 is 15 amino acids. V was shortened by 0 bases and J by 4 bases, with 12 bases between the two germline ends. Germline CDR1 and CDR2: LNHNV and YYDKDF (reference sequence). The chain's CDR3 is CATSRDGGGGETQYF. CDR3 nucleotides: TGTGCCACCAGCAGAGATGGCGGGGGCGGAGAGACCCAGTACTTC.

The chain recombines TRBV2 with TRBJ1-5; D might be TRBD1 (5 bases). The CDR3 runs to 15 residues. Deletions cut 6 bases from V and 3 bases from J, with 15 bases between. Germline V gives CDR1 SNHLY, CDR2 FYNNEI. The CDR3 protein is CASRSGGGINQPQHF. The CDR3 DNA sequence: TGTGCCAGCAGGTCGGGGGGGGGAATCAATCAGCCCCAGCATTTT.

This clone came up a few times. The V gene is TRBV6-2 or TRBV6-3, the J gene TRBJ2-7; unclear D gene. Trimming removed 4 bases from V and 6 bases from J, with 13 bases in between. CDR1 and CDR2 from the germline V gene are MNHEY and SVGEGT. The CDR3 is 13 residues long. The CDR3 spells CASSSFAEGEQYV. The DNA of the CDR3 is TGTGCCAGCAGTTCGTTCGCAGAAGGCGAGCAGTACGTC.

This clone showed up just once. The J gene is TRBJ1-5, the V gene TRBV3-1 (or the pseudogene TRBV3-2), with D unclear. The V and J ends lost 3 bases and 3 bases respectively, with 6 bases between them. CDR1 LGHDT and CDR2 YNNKEL come from the germline V gene (reference sequence). CDR3 size: 13 residues. Here the CDR3 DNA reads TGTGCCAGCAGCCACGGAGACAATCAGCCCCAGCATTTT. This encodes CASSHGDNQPQHF.

This clone was found a few times. This chain joins TRBV2 and TRBJ2-5; D gene uncertain. This CDR3 contains 11 residues. V was clipped by 7 bases and J by 3 bases, with 6 bases between them. Germline loops: CDR1 SNHLY, CDR2 FYNNEI. The CDR3 nucleotides read TGTGCCAGCAAGGTAAAAGAGACCCAGTACTTC. This codes for CASKVKETQYF. Together with reference TRBV2 and TRBJ2-5, the CDR3 gives the full variable domain: EPEVTQTPSHQVTQMGQEVILRCVPISNHLYFYWYRQILGQKVEFLVSFYNNEISEKSEIFDDQFSVERPDGSNFTLKIRSTKLEDSAMYFCASKVKETQYFGPGTRLLVL.

The chain carries TRBV27 and TRBJ1-6; 7 bases are shared with TRBD1. From germline, CDR1 is MNHEY and CDR2 SMNVEV (reference sequence). J was trimmed by 9 bases and V by 5 bases; bases with no gene match: 7. The CDR3 consists of 14 residues. This chain's CDR3 is CASSATGFASPLHF. Here the CDR3 DNA reads TGTGCCAGCAGTGCGACAGGGTTTGCTTCACCCCTCCACTTT.

The V gene is TRBV5-1, the J gene TRBJ2-2; D is uncertain. Germline loops: CDR1 SGHRS, CDR2 YFSETQ. Trimming cost V 2 bases and J 1 base, with 3 bases left between them. There are 13 residues in the CDR3. The CDR3, as DNA: TGCGCCAGCAGCTTACTGAACACCGGGGAGCTGTTTTTT. Protein sequence: CASSLLNTGELFF. Together with reference TRBV5-1 and TRBJ2-2, the CDR3 gives the full variable domain: KAGVTQTPRYLIKTRGQQVTLSCSPISGHRSVSWYQQTPGQGLQFLFEYFSETQRNKGNFPGRFSGRQFSNSRSEMNVSTLELGDSALYLCASSLLNTGELFFGEGSRLTVL.

The chain uses TRBV15 and TRBJ2-1, with TRBD2 matching over 14 bases. The V and J ends lost 3 bases and 3 bases, in that order; junction bases with no gene match: 1. The CDR3 is 16 residues long. Germline V gene lookup returns CDR1 LNHNV and CDR2 YYDKDF (reference sequence). This chain's CDR3 is CATSSGTSGSYNEQFF. The CDR3 bases are TGTGCCACCAGCAGTGGGACTAGCGGGAGCTACAATGAGCAGTTCTTC.

The chain carries TRBV5-4 and TRBJ2-3, with D hard to call. Trimming removed 4 bases from V and 6 bases from J, with 12 bases in between. CDR3 length equals 13 residues. Germline V lookup: CDR1 SGHNT, CDR2 YYREEE (reference sequence). The CDR3 spells CASSPGPADTQYF. CDR3 nucleotide sequence: TGTGCCAGCAGCCCCGGGCCCGCGGATACGCAGTATTTT.

This clone showed up just a few times. The J gene is TRBJ2-1, the V gene TRBV7-9; either TRBD1 or TRBD2 may fit D (6 bases each). Germline V lookup: CDR1 SEHNR, CDR2 FQNEAQ (reference sequence). The length of the CDR3 is 15 residues. V lost 5 bases to trimming and J lost 9 bases, with 20 bases between them. In DNA form, the CDR3 reads TGTGCCAGCAGCATCGGAGGGGGGCCGGTAGGTGAGCAGTTCTTC. Translated, it gives CASSIGGGPVGEQFF.

The rearrangement links TRBV7-2 to TRBJ1-1, with 7 bases fitting TRBD1. Trimming took 11 bases from V and 6 from J; bases not matched to a gene: 9. Germline values: CDR1 SGHTA, CDR2 FQGNSA. The CDR3 loop spans 12 amino acids. CDR3 coding DNA: TGTGCCGGCGGGACAGCCGATTCTGAAGCTTTCTTT. Its translation is CAGGTADSEAFF.

The V gene is TRBV19, the J gene TRBJ2-3; D is ambiguous. V shed 2 bases and J shed 2 bases, with 8 bases lying between them. The germline V gene has CDR1 LNHDA and CDR2 SQIVND (reference sequence). The CDR3 is made up of 14 amino acids. The CDR3, as DNA: TGTGCCAGTAGTATACAGCATACCACAGATACGCAGTATTTT. Protein product: CASSIQHTTDTQYF.